This TCR beta chain was profiled in a study of blood T cell repertoires in COVID-19. For the study at large: Acute-phase and convalescent COVID-19 samples originated in the United States, Italy and Spain. PBMCs, B-cell-depleted T cells, or T cells were the source of the cDNA or gDNA that made up the material.

Original analysis: How many nucleated cells were present was estimated from reference gene primer amplification. The assay was immunoSEQ multiplex PCR, and TCRdb's table has in-frame clones only and misses some. The V and J calls and clone size come from that table; D and trimming were worked out from the DNA. The repertoire consists of 63,000 or so clones, with more than 75% occurring once and the leading ten covering around 1.3%. V dropped 2 bases and J dropped 4 bases, with 9 bases sitting between them. Germline V lookup: CDR1 LNHDA, CDR2 SQIVND (reference sequence). The CDR3 contains 13 residues.

The sample was peripheral blood. The source of this sequence is a human donor in a cohort sampled during active COVID-19. V usage is TRBV19 and J usage is TRBJ2-7, with a weak D call TRBD2 (6 bases). Here the CDR3 reads CASSIRAGYEQYF. The CDR3 DNA follows: TGTGCCAGTAGTATACGGGCGGGGTACGAGCAGTACTTC.